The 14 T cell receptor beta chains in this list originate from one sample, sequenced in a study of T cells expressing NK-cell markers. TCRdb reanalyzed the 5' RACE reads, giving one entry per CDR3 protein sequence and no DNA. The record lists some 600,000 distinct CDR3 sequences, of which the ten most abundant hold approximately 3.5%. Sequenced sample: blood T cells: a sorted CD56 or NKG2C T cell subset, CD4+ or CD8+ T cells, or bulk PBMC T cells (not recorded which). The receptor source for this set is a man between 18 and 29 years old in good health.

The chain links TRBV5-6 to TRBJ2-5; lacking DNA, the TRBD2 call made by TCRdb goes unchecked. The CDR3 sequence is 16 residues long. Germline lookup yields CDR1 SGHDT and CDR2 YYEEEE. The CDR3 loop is CASSLGLAELLETQYF.

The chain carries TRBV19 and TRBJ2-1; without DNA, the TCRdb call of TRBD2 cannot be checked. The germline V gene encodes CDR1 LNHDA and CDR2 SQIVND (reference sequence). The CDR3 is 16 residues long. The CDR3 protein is CASSIARLNTYNEQFF.

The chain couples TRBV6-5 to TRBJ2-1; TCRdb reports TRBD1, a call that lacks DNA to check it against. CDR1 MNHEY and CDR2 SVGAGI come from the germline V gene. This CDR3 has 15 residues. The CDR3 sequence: CASSRQGPGYGEQFF.

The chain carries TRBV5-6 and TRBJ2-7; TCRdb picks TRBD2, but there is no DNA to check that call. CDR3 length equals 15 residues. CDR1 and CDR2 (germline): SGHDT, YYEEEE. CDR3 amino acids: CASSLGGSGSYEQYF.

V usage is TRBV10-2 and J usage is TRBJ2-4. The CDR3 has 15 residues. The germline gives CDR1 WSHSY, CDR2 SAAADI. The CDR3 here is CASSESFGKSNIQYF.

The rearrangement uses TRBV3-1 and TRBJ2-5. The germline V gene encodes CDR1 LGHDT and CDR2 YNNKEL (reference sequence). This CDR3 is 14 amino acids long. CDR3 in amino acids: CASSQRVHQETQYF.

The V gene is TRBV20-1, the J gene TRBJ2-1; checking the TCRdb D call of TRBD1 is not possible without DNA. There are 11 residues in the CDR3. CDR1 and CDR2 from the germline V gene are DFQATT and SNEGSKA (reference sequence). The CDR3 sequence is CSAPWGGSQFF.

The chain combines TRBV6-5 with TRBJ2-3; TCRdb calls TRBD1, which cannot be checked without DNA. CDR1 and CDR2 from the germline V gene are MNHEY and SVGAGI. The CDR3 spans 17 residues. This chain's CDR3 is CASSYSVGGLSTDTQYF.

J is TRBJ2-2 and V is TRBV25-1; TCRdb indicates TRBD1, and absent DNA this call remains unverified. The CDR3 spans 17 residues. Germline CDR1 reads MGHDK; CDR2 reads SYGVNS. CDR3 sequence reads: CASSRLEGQGGTGELFF.

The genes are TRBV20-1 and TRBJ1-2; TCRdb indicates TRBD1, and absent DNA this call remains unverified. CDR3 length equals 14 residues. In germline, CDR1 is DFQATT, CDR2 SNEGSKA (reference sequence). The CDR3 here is CSASETGRMFDYTF.

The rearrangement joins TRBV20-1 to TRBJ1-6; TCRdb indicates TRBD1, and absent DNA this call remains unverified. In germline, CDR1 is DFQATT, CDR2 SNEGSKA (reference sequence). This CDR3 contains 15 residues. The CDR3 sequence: CSAVPTTGFNSPLHF.

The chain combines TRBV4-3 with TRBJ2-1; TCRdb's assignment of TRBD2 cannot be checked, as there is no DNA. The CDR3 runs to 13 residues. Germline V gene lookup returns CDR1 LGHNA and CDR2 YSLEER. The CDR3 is CASSQDSGGEQFF.

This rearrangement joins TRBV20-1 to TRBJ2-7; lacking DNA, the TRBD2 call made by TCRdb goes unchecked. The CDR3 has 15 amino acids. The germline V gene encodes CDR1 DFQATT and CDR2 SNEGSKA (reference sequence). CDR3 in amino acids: CSAQKEGEASYEQYF.

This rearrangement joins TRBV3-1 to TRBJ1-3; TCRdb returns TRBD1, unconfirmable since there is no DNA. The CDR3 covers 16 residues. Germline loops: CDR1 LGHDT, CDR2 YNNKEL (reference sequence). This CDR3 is CASSPTGLISGNTIYF.